These 18 T cell receptor beta chains were sequenced from one sample in a study of T cells in Graves' hyperthyroidism and ophthalmopathy. RNA transcripts gave rise to amplified TCR beta CDR3 regions. A first-round RT-PCR of the TCR CDR3 used the HTBI primer set. MiXCR was run by TCRdb on the multiplex PCR reads, yielding one entry per CDR3 protein. The table shows about 420,000 distinct CDR3 sequences, with roughly 15% occurring only once. Source material: blood. These receptors all stem from a woman aged 18-29 years with Graves' hyperthyroidism.

This clonotype has only a few counts. This rearrangement joins TRBV7-9 to TRBJ1-1, with 8 nucleotides matching TRBD1. The germline gives CDR1 SEHNR, CDR2 FQNEAQ (reference sequence). This CDR3 is 18 amino acids long. Trimming cost V 2 bases and J 1 base; bases outside gene matches: 12. For the CDR3, the DNA is TGTGCCAGCAGCTTAATTAGGTTCGGACAGGGAAGGAACACTGAAGCTTTCTTT. As protein: CASSLIRFGQGRNTEAFF.

The DNA for the CDR3 is TGCAGCGTTCGACAGGCAGCAGCCGGGGAGCTGTTTTTT. It yields the protein CSVRQAAAGELFF. The chain combines TRBV29-1 with TRBJ2-2; D perhaps matches TRBD1 (6 bases). This CDR3 spans 13 amino acids. The V gene's germline CDR1 is SQVTM and CDR2 ANQGSEA. V shed 5 bases and J shed 6 bases, with 13 bases lying between them.

The sample holds many counts of this clonotype. The chain has TRBV25-1 and TRBJ2-1; 10 bases align to TRBD1. This CDR3 spans 14 amino acids. Per the germline V gene, CDR1 is MGHDK and CDR2 is SYGVNS. Trimming took 6 bases from V and 5 from J; bases not matched to a gene: 4. CDR3 nucleotides: TGTGCCAGCAGATTCGGGACAGGGGACAATGAGCAGTTCTTC. Encoded protein: CASRFGTGDNEQFF.

This clonotype came up many times. This chain uses TRBV20-1 with TRBJ2-1, with 11 bases lining up with TRBD2. Germline loops: CDR1 DFQATT, CDR2 SNEGSKA (reference sequence). V shed 3 bases, J shed 5 bases, and the junction held 6 bases outside the gene matches. The CDR3 spans 15 residues. The CDR3 sequence is CSASTGLAENNEQFF. CDR3 bases: TGCAGTGCTAGCACGGGACTAGCGGAAAACAATGAGCAGTTCTTC.

This clonotype appeared many times. The CDR3 DNA reads TGTGCCAGCAGTTCCCTAGGGAGCGGGAGGGGGAATGAGCAGTTCTTC. It codes for CASSSLGSGRGNEQFF. The V gene is TRBV12-3 or TRBV12-4, the J gene TRBJ2-1, with 10 bases matching TRBD2. The J segment lost 7 bases and the V segment lost 4 bases, leaving 10 bases of the junction unmatched. This CDR3 is built from 16 residues.

In its sample, this clonotype was seen many times. The chain links TRBV6-1 to TRBJ1-5; D uncertain. CDR1 MNHNS and CDR2 SASEGT come from the germline V gene. The CDR3 contains 14 residues. V was pared by 3 bases and J by 1 base, with 7 bases between. The CDR3 DNA reads TGTGCCAGCAGTGATGGCCGGAGCAATCAGCCCCAGCATTTT. Encoded protein: CASSDGRSNQPQHF.

There are many counts of this clonotype. The gene calls are TRBV3-1 and TRBJ2-3; no reliable D call. Trimming took 3 bases from V and 3 from J, leaving 4 bases between them. This CDR3 comprises 12 residues. The germline V gene encodes CDR1 LGHDT and CDR2 YNNKEL (reference sequence). The CDR3 spells CASSQNTDTQYF. The CDR3 coding sequence is TGTGCCAGCAGCCAGAATACAGATACGCAGTATTTT.

Only a few counts were recorded for this clonotype. V gene TRBV20-1 combines with J gene TRBJ2-7, with D possibly matching TRBD1 (5 bases). Trimming removed 5 bases at V and 1 base at J, with 21 bases between. The CDR3 extends over 16 amino acids. Germline CDR1 is DFQATT and CDR2 is SNEGSKA (reference sequence). The CDR3 coding sequence is TGCAGTGCTGATCCACAGGTGGGGCTTTATTCCTACGAGCAGTACTTC. Protein product: CSADPQVGLYSYEQYF.

In this sample, this clonotype turned up many times. The chain uses TRBV29-1 and TRBJ1-2; weak D call: TRBD1 (6 bases). This CDR3 has 15 residues. The V end was cut by 6 bases, the J end by 2 bases, with 19 bases between. CDR1 SQVTM and CDR2 ANQGSEA come from the germline V gene. In DNA, the CDR3 is TGCAGCGTGGAGGACAGTAAAAACCCAAACTATGGCTACACCTTC. Amino acids: CSVEDSKNPNYGYTF.

This clonotype was seen more than once but under ten times. This sequence joins TRBV28 and TRBJ2-7; D possibly corresponds to TRBD2 (5 bases). Looked up from germline, CDR1 is MDHEN and CDR2 is SYDVKM. The CDR3 contains 15 residues. V lost 3 bases to trimming and J lost 2 bases, with 14 bases between them. CDR3 in DNA: TGTGCCAGCAGTTTCTCGAGCGGAGAGACCTACGAGCAGTACTTC. Translated, it gives CASSFSSGETYEQYF. The full variable domain, its missing parts supplied by reference TRBV28 and TRBJ2-7, is DVKVTQSSRYLVKRTGEKVFLECVQDMDHENMFWYRQDPGLGLRLIYFSYDVKMKEKGDIPEGYSVSREKKERFSLILESASTNQTSMYLCASSFSSGETYEQYFGPGTRLTVT.

On this clonotype itself: Relative to the germline gene, one junction end is altered; a read error may explain this. The genes are TRBV11-2 and TRBJ1-1; tentative D call: TRBD1 (5 bases). The CDR3 is 14 amino acids. Germline V CDR1 and CDR2: SGHAT, FQNNGV. CDR3 region: CASSPAGGGTEALF. The CDR3 coding sequence is TGTGCCAGCAGCCCCGCGGGGGGAGGTACTGAAGCTCTCTTT.

This clonotype was detected only a few times. This rearrangement joins TRBV7-3 to TRBJ1-5; D uncertain. The germline V gene has CDR1 SGHTA and CDR2 FQGTGA. V lost 5 bases and J 0 bases, leaving 11 bases between the germline ends. The CDR3 extends over 15 amino acids. This chain's CDR3 is CASSTRLTSNQPQHF. CDR3 DNA sequence: TGTGCCAGCAGCACCCGACTGACTAGCAATCAGCCCCAGCATTTT.

The sample holds many counts of this clonotype. V gene TRBV11-2 combines with J gene TRBJ2-2, with 8 bases fitting TRBD1. This CDR3 comprises 16 residues. Germline V lookup: CDR1 SGHAT, CDR2 FQNNGV. V was pared by 5 bases and J by 4 bases, with 9 bases of the junction left unmatched. CDR3: CASSLPRGPITGELFF. The CDR3 nucleotides read TGTGCCAGCAGCCTCCCCAGGGGGCCGATCACCGGGGAGCTGTTTTTT.

In this sample, this clonotype turned up many times. The CDR3 spells CASREGSSSYGYNEQFF. In DNA, the CDR3 is TGTGCCAGCAGAGAGGGAAGTAGCAGCTACGGCTACAATGAGCAGTTCTTC. The rearrangement joins TRBV2 to TRBJ2-1; maybe TRBD2 (5 bases). CDR3 length equals 17 residues. Looked up from germline, CDR1 is SNHLY and CDR2 is FYNNEI. V was cut by 6 bases and J by 3 bases, with 21 bases left in between.

Many counts were recorded for this clonotype. The chain couples TRBV27 to TRBJ2-5; 8 nucleotides agree with TRBD2. V lost 2 bases and J lost 0; bases outside the gene matches: 2. Germline V CDR1 and CDR2: MNHEY, SMNVEV (reference sequence). CDR3 length equals 15 residues. The CDR3 protein is CASSLAGGHQETQYF. CDR3 DNA sequence: TGTGCCAGCAGTTTAGCGGGAGGCCACCAAGAGACCCAGTACTTC.

This clonotype has at least ten counts. V is TRBV7-9 and J is TRBJ2-1; 12 bases are shared with TRBD2. The CDR3 spans 17 residues. The junction had 9 bases not matched to a gene; V was cut back by 5 bases and J by 4 bases. The germline gives CDR1 SEHNR, CDR2 FQNEAQ (reference sequence). The CDR3 DNA reads as TGTGCCAGCAGCGCGGGGGGACTAGCGGGCAAGTACAATGAGCAGTTCTTC. Its translation: CASSAGGLAGKYNEQFF. Full variable domain (outside the CDR3, taken from reference TRBV7-9 and TRBJ2-1): DTGVSQNPRHKITKRGQNVTFRCDPISEHNRLYWYRQTLGQGPEFLTYFQNEAQLEKSRLLSDRFSAERPKGSFSTLEIQRTEQGDSAMYLCASSAGGLAGKYNEQFFGPGTRLTVL.

The J gene is TRBJ1-1, the V gene TRBV6-2 or TRBV6-3; no clear D gene. CDR3 length: 14 residues. The V and J ends lost 5 bases and 3 bases respectively, with 13 bases between them. Germline V gives CDR1 MNHEY, CDR2 SVGEGT. CDR3 bases: TGTGCCAGCAGTGTTACGAAGCCCCACACTGAAGCTTTCTTT. Translated: CASSVTKPHTEAFF.

This clonotype was recorded many times. The J gene is TRBJ2-5, the V gene TRBV7-6; TRBD1 might be the D (6 bases). The ends were cut back, 1 base at V and 2 bases at J, with 8 bases in the middle. Germline lookup yields CDR1 SGHVS and CDR2 FNYEAQ. This CDR3 has 14 amino acids. CDR3 protein: CASSLVQGQETQYF. Written as DNA, the CDR3 is TGTGCCAGCAGCTTAGTGCAGGGGCAAGAGACCCAGTACTTC.